The text below deals with one TCR beta chain. After removal of 3 bases from V and 4 bases from J, the junction contained 14 bases not matched to a gene. This CDR3 comprises 17 residues. Germline CDR1 is LNHDA and CDR2 is SQIVND (reference sequence). The assay was immunoSEQ multiplex PCR, and TCRdb's table has in-frame clones only and misses some. This table has roughly 79,000 clones, 91% appearing once. These data belong to a study of technical replicates of blood from four donors. The source is a human donor in good health. Some clones in this sample may be carry-over from other donors' samples. The genes are TRBV19 and TRBJ2-7; TRBD1 matches at 8 bases. Sequenced material: T cells isolated from PBMCs. CDR3 in amino acids: CASSIRTGTGVGYEQYF. The CDR3 region has the DNA TGTGCCAGTAGTATCCGAACCGGGACAGGAGTTGGGTACGAGCAGTACTTC.